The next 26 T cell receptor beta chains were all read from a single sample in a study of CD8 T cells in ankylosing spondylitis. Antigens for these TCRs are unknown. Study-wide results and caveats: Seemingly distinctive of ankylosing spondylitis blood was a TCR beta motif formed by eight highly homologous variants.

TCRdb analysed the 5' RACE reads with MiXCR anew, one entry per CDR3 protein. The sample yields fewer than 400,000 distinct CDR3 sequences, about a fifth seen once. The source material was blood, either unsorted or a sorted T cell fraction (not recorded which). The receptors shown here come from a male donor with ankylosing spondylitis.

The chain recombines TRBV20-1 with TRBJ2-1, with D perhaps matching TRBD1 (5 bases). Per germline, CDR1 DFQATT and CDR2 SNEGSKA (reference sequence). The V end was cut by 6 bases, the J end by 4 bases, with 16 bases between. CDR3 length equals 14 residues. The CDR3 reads CSAQGHIGYNEQFF. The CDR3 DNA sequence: TGCAGTGCGCAGGGTCACATCGGGTACAATGAGCAGTTCTTC.

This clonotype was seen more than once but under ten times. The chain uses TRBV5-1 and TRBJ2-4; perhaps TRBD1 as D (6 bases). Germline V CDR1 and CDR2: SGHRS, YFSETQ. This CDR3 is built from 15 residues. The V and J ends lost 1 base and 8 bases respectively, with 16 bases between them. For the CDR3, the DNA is TGCGCCAGCAGCTTGCCCCTTACAGGGTTGGACATTCAGTACTTC. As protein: CASSLPLTGLDIQYF.

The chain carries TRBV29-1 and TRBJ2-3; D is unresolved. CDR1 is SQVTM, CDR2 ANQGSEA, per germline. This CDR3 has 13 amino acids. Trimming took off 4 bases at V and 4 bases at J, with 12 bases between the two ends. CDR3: CSVAPDSPDTQYF. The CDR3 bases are TGCAGCGTTGCGCCGGATTCACCAGATACGCAGTATTTT.

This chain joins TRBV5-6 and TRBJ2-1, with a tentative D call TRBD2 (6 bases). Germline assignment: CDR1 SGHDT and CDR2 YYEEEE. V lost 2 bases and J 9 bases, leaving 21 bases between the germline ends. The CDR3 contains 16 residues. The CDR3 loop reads CASSFVLGGDGSEQFF. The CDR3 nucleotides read TGTGCCAGCAGCTTTGTGCTCGGAGGGGACGGGTCTGAGCAGTTCTTC.

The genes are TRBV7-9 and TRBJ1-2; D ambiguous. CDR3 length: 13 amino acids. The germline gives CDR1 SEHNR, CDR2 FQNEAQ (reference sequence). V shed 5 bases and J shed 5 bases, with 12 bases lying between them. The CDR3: CASSVDWEYGYTF. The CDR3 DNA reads TGTGCCAGCAGCGTGGACTGGGAGTATGGCTACACCTTC.

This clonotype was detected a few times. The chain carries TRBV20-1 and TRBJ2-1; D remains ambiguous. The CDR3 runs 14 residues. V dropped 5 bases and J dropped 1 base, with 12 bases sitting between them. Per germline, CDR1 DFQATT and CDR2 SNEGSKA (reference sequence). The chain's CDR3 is CSAPRFDSYNEQFF. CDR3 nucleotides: TGCAGTGCTCCGCGTTTCGATTCCTACAATGAGCAGTTCTTC.

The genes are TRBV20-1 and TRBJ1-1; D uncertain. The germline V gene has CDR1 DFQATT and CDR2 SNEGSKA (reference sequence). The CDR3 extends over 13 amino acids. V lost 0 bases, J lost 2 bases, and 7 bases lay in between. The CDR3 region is CSARDIVNTEAFF. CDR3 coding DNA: TGCAGTGCTAGAGATATAGTCAACACTGAAGCTTTCTTT.

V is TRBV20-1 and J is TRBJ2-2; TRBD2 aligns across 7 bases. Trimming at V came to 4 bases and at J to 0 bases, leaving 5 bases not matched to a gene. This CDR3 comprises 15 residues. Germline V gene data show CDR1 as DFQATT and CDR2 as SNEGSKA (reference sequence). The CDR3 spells CSANGAGANTGELFF. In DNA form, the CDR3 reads TGCAGTGCTAATGGGGCGGGGGCGAACACCGGGGAGCTGTTTTTT.

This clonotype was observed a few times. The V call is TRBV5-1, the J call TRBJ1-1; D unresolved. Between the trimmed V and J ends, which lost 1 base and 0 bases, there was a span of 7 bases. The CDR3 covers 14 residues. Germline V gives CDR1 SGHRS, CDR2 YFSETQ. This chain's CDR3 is CASSLTAMNTEAFF. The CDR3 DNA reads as TGCGCCAGCAGCTTGACAGCAATGAACACTGAAGCTTTCTTT.

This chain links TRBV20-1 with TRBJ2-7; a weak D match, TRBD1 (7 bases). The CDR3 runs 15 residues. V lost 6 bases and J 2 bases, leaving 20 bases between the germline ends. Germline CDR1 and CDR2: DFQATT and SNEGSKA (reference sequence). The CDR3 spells CSALRASGGPYEQYF. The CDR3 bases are TGCAGTGCCCTTAGGGCGTCAGGGGGGCCCTACGAGCAGTACTTC.

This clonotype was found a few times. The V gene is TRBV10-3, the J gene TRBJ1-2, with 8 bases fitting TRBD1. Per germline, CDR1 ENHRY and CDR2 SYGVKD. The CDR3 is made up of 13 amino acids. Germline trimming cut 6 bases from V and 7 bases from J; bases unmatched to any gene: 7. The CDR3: CAISRTGSAGYTF. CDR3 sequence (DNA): TGTGCCATCAGCCGGACAGGGTCGGCTGGCTACACCTTC.

The CDR3 loop reads CASSARDHTDTQYF. The CDR3 DNA reads TGTGCCAGCAGCGCCCGGGACCACACAGATACGCAGTATTTT. The V gene is TRBV13, the J gene TRBJ2-3; D possibly matches TRBD1 or TRBD2 (5 bases each). V was shortened by 5 bases and J by 2 bases, with 11 bases between the two germline ends. The V gene's germline CDR1 is PRHDT and CDR2 FYEKMQ (reference sequence). CDR3 length: 14 amino acids.

The CDR3 sequence is CASSLADRVRRTQYF. CDR3 DNA sequence: TGTGCCAGCAGTTTAGCCGACAGGGTAAGACGGACCCAGTACTTC. The chain recombines TRBV12-3 or TRBV12-4 with TRBJ2-5, with 7 bases that match TRBD1. The trim removed 0 bases at V and 7 bases at J, leaving 8 bases unmatched. CDR3 size: 15 residues.

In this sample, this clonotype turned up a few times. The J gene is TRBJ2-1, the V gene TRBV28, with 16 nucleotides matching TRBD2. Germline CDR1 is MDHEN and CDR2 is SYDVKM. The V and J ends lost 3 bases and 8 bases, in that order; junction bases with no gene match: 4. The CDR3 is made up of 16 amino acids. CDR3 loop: CASSFLGLAGGDEQFF. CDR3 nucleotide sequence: TGTGCCAGCAGTTTCCTGGGACTAGCGGGAGGGGATGAGCAGTTCTTC. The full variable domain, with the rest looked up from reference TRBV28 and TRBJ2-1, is DVKVTQSSRYLVKRTGEKVFLECVQDMDHENMFWYRQDPGLGLRLIYFSYDVKMKEKGDIPEGYSVSREKKERFSLILESASTNQTSMYLCASSFLGLAGGDEQFFGPGTRLTVL.

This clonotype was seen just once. The CDR3 DNA is TGTGCCTGGAGTGTACAGCGGGAGTATGAGCAGTTCTTC. Amino acid sequence: CAWSVQREYEQFF. The chain combines TRBV30 with TRBJ2-1, with 8 bases identical to TRBD2. CDR3 length equals 13 residues. Trimming at V came to 0 bases and at J to 8 bases, leaving 3 bases not matched to a gene. Germline-derived CDR1 and CDR2 are GTSNPN and SVGIG (reference sequence). Looking up the rest from reference TRBV30 and TRBJ2-1 gives the full variable domain: SQTIHQWPATLVQPVGSPLSLECTVEGTSNPNLYWYRQAAGRGLQLLFYSVGIGQISSEVPQNLSASRPQDRQFILSSKKLLLSDSGFYLCAWSVQREYEQFFGPGTRLTVL.

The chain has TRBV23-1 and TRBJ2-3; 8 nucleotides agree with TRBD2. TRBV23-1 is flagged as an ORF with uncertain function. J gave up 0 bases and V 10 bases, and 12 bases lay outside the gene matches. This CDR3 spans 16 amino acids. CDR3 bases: TGCGCCAACCCTAGCGGGTCCCTTTCTAGCACAGATACGCAGTATTTT. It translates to CANPSGSLSSTDTQYF.

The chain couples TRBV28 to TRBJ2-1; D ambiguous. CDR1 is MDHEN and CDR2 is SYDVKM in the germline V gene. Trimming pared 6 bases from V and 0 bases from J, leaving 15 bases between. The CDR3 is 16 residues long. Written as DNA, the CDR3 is TGTGCCAGCAGGCCCTTCCCGGTGAGCTCCTACAATGAGCAGTTCTTC. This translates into CASRPFPVSSYNEQFF.

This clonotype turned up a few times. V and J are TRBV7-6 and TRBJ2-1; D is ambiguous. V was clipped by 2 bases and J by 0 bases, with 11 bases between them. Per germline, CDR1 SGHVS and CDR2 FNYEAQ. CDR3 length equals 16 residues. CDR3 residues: CASSLPAPSSYNEQFF. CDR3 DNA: TGTGCCAGCAGCTTACCGGCGCCGAGCTCCTACAATGAGCAGTTCTTC.

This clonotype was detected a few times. In DNA form, the CDR3 reads TGTGCCAGCAGCACCATCTCCAGGCGCTCCTACAATGAGCAGTTCTTC. It is translated as CASSTISRRSYNEQFF. The chain links TRBV7-9 to TRBJ2-1, with D unclear. Germline V CDR1 and CDR2: SEHNR, FQNEAQ (reference sequence). This CDR3 comprises 16 residues. Deletions cut 5 bases from V and 0 bases from J, with 14 bases between. The full variable domain, its missing parts supplied by reference TRBV7-9 and TRBJ2-1, is DTGVSQNPRHKITKRGQNVTFRCDPISEHNRLYWYRQTLGQGPEFLTYFQNEAQLEKSRLLSDRFSAERPKGSFSTLEIQRTEQGDSAMYLCASSTISRRSYNEQFFGPGTRLTVL.

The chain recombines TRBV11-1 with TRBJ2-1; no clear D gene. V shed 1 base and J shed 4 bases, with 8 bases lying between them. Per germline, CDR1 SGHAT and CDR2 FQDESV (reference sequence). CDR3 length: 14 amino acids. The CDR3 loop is CASSLVQVYNEQFF. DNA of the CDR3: TGTGCCAGCAGCTTAGTGCAGGTTTACAATGAGCAGTTCTTC.

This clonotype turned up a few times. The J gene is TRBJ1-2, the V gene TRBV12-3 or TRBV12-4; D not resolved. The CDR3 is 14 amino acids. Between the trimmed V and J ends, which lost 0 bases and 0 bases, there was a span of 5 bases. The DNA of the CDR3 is TGTGCCAGCAGTTTAGCGCTTGCTAACTATGGCTACACCTTC. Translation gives CASSLALANYGYTF.

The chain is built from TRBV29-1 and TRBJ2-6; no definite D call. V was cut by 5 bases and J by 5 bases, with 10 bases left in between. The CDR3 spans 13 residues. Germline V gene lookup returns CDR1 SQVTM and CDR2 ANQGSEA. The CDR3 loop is CSVLAVWANVLTF. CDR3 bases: TGCAGCGTTCTGGCGGTCTGGGCCAACGTCCTGACTTTC.

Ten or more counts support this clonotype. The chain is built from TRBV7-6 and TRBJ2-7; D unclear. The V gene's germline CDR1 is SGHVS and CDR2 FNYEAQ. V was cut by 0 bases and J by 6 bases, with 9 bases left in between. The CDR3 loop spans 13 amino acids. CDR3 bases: TGTGCCAGCAGCTTAGCGGCGACAAGCGAGCAGTACTTC. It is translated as CASSLAATSEQYF.

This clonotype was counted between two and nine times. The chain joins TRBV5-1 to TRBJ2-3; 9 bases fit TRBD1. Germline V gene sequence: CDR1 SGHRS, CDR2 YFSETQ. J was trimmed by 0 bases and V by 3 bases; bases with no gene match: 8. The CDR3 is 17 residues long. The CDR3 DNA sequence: TGCGCCAGCAGCTACCGGACAGGGGAAACTAGCACAGATACGCAGTATTTT. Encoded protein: CASSYRTGETSTDTQYF.

The DNA of the CDR3 is TGTGCCAGCACCTCTCTTCCCTTTTTAGCGGGAGGTTTCAATGAGCAGTTCTTC. Protein: CASTSLPFLAGGFNEQFF. The rearrangement links TRBV7-8 to TRBJ2-1, with TRBD2 matching 10 bases. Germline assignment: CDR1 SGHVS and CDR2 FQNEAQ. The CDR3 contains 18 residues. The J segment lost 6 bases and the V segment lost 7 bases, leaving 18 bases of the junction unmatched.

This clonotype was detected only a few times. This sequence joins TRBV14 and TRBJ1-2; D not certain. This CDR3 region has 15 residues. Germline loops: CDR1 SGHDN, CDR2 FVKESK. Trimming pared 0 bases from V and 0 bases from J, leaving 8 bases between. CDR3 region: CASSQDHQSNYGYTF. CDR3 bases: TGTGCCAGCAGCCAAGATCACCAATCTAACTATGGCTACACCTTC.